The 18 T cell receptor beta chains in this list originate from one sample, sequenced in a study of blood T cell repertoires in COVID-19. Clones were read by immunoSEQ multiplex PCR, and TCRdb kept only the in-frame ones, dropping some. This sample has about 250,000 clones, with around 85% found just once. Material for sequencing was peripheral blood. The receptors were gathered from an elderly man with acute or convalescent COVID-19.

J is TRBJ2-5 and V is TRBV5-1, with D possibly being TRBD2 (6 bases). The V end lost 0 bases, the J end lost 5 bases, and 8 bases lay between the germline ends. Germline lookup yields CDR1 SGHRS and CDR2 YFSETQ. The CDR3 is 13 residues long. CDR3 sequence: CASSLGLEETQYF. DNA for the CDR3: TGCGCCAGCAGCTTGGGACTAGAGGAGACCCAGTACTTC.

CDR3 sequence (DNA): TGCGCCAGCAGCAAGGCGGGGGGGAACACCGGGGAGCTGTTTTTT. This gives the protein CASSKAGGNTGELFF. J is TRBJ2-2 and V is TRBV5-1, with TRBD2 identical over 8 bases. Germline-derived CDR1 and CDR2 are SGHRS and YFSETQ. Trimming at V came to 4 bases and at J to 1 base, leaving 3 bases not matched to a gene. CDR3 length: 15 amino acids. Variable domain in full (rest from reference TRBV5-1 and TRBJ2-2): KAGVTQTPRYLIKTRGQQVTLSCSPISGHRSVSWYQQTPGQGLQFLFEYFSETQRNKGNFPGRFSGRQFSNSRSEMNVSTLELGDSALYLCASSKAGGNTGELFFGEGSRLTVL.

The chain uses TRBV21-1 and TRBJ1-2. TRBV21-1 corresponds to a pseudogene. The CDR3 covers 18 residues. CDR3 protein: CASSSPGRSMDSNYGYTF. DNA for the CDR3: TGTGCCAGCAGCAGCCCTGGACGGTCAATGGACTCTAACTATGGCTACACCTTC.

This chain links TRBV5-8 with TRBJ2-4, with D unclear. CDR1 is SGHTS and CDR2 is YDEGEE in the germline V gene. Deletions cut 2 bases from V and 7 bases from J, with 7 bases between. The CDR3 contains 12 residues. In DNA form, the CDR3 reads TGTGCCAGCAGCTTCCGGGTGAACATTCAGTACTTC. The encoded protein is CASSFRVNIQYF.

The J gene is TRBJ2-1, the V gene TRBV2, with D perhaps matching TRBD2 (6 bases). This CDR3 comprises 14 residues. Trimming cost V 7 bases and J 7 bases, with 17 bases left between them. CDR1 and CDR2 (germline): SNHLY, FYNNEI. The CDR3 sequence is CASKLRREVNEQFF. CDR3 DNA sequence: TGTGCCAGCAAGTTACGCAGGGAGGTAAATGAGCAGTTCTTC.

This rearrangement joins TRBV30 to TRBJ1-1, with TRBD1 matching over 7 bases. V lost 3 bases and J lost 8; bases outside the gene matches: 3. The CDR3 runs 11 residues. CDR1 GTSNPN and CDR2 SVGIG come from the germline V gene (reference sequence). CDR3 DNA sequence: TGTGCCTGGAGGCCGACAGGGGAAGCTTTCTTT. Translated, it gives CAWRPTGEAFF.

V is TRBV7-9 and J is TRBJ2-1; TRBD1 matches at 8 bases. This CDR3 spans 14 amino acids. V lost 4 bases to trimming and J lost 8 bases; unmatched junction nucleotides: 7. Germline V gene lookup returns CDR1 SEHNR and CDR2 FQNEAQ (reference sequence). For the CDR3, the DNA is TGTGCCAGCAGCTCCTGGGACAGGATCTATGAGCAGTTCTTC. It yields the protein CASSSWDRIYEQFF.

CDR3 DNA: TGTGCCAGCAGCCCCCGCAGGGACAGCTCCTACGAGCAGTACTTC. This sequence encodes CASSPRRDSSYEQYF. The chain carries TRBV7-8 and TRBJ2-7; TRBD1 aligns across 7 bases. The CDR3 consists of 15 residues. The junction had 7 bases not matched to a gene; V was cut back by 5 bases and J by 0 bases. Germline V gene sequence: CDR1 SGHVS, CDR2 FQNEAQ. The complete variable domain, with remaining parts taken from reference TRBV7-8 and TRBJ2-7, reads GAGVSQSPRYKVAKRGQDVALRCDPISGHVSLFWYQQALGQGPEFLTYFQNEAQLDKSGLPSDRFFAERPEGSVSTLKIQRTQQEDSAVYLCASSPRRDSSYEQYFGPGTRLTVT.

This sequence joins TRBV3-1 (or the pseudogene TRBV3-2) and TRBJ1-2; D unresolved. Germline values: CDR1 LGHDT, CDR2 YNNKEL (reference sequence). V was shortened by 5 bases and J by 8 bases, with 12 bases between the two germline ends. CDR3 length: 12 amino acids. DNA for the CDR3: TGTGCCAGCAGCACACTGAGGAAGGGCTACACCTTC. This gives the protein CASSTLRKGYTF.

J is TRBJ2-5 and V is TRBV29-1, with D possibly being TRBD1 (5 bases). In germline, CDR1 is SQVTM, CDR2 ANQGSEA. The V end lost 4 bases, the J end lost 5 bases, and 14 bases lay between the germline ends. This CDR3 has 13 amino acids. DNA of the CDR3: TGCAGCGTTGGGGGTGGCAAGGGGGAGACCCAGTACTTC. Amino acids: CSVGGGKGETQYF. Together with reference TRBV29-1 and TRBJ2-5, the CDR3 gives the full variable domain: SAVISQKPSRDICQRGTSLTIQCQVDSQVTMMFWYRQQPGQSLTLIATANQGSEATYESGFVIDKFPISRPNLTFSTLTVSNMSPEDSSIYLCSVGGGKGETQYFGPGTRLLVL.

J is TRBJ1-5 and V is TRBV19; weak D call: TRBD1 (6 bases). The germline V gene encodes CDR1 LNHDA and CDR2 SQIVND (reference sequence). This CDR3 region has 15 residues. Trimming removed 5 bases at V and 4 bases at J, with 15 bases between. The CDR3 reads CASSRTGLGNQPQHF. The CDR3 DNA follows: TGTGCCAGTAGTCGTACAGGGTTAGGTAATCAGCCCCAGCATTTT.

The chain combines TRBV6-1 with TRBJ1-2; D remains ambiguous. The germline V and J ends were trimmed by 3 bases and 8 bases, with 13 bases remaining between them. Germline V gives CDR1 MNHNS, CDR2 SASEGT. CDR3 size: 13 residues. The CDR3 reads CASSDLVGGGYTF. For the CDR3, the DNA is TGTGCCAGCAGTGATCTTGTTGGAGGGGGCTACACCTTC.

The genes are TRBV9 and TRBJ1-2; D not resolved. The germline gives CDR1 SGDLS, CDR2 YYNGEE. V gave up 3 bases and J gave up 0 bases, with 6 bases separating them. The CDR3 covers 13 residues. CDR3 loop: CASSATANYGYTF. For the CDR3, the DNA is TGTGCCAGCAGCGCAACAGCTAACTATGGCTACACCTTC.

The rearrangement uses TRBV2 and TRBJ1-4; no clear D. Trimming took off 7 bases at V and 8 bases at J, with 20 bases between the two ends. This CDR3 is built from 15 residues. Germline values: CDR1 SNHLY, CDR2 FYNNEI. The CDR3 spells CASTAGRWVGEKLFF. CDR3 DNA sequence: TGTGCCAGCACCGCCGGGAGGTGGGTGGGAGAAAAACTGTTTTTT.

This chain uses TRBV27 with TRBJ2-3; 8 bases map to TRBD2. Germline CDR1 reads MNHEY; CDR2 reads SMNVEV (reference sequence). CDR3 length: 14 residues. Unmatched junction bases numbered 7, after V lost 5 bases and J lost 6 bases. In DNA, the CDR3 is TGTGCCAGCAGTAGCATCGGGACTAGTGATACGCAGTATTTT. It codes for CASSSIGTSDTQYF.

The V call is TRBV28, the J call TRBJ2-3; no firm D call. The CDR3 is made up of 12 amino acids. CDR1 and CDR2 from the germline V gene are MDHEN and SYDVKM. The V end was cut by 6 bases, the J end by 5 bases, with 9 bases between. In nucleotides, the CDR3 is TGTGCCAGCAGCCCCGAGGTAGATACGCAGTATTTT. This gives the protein CASSPEVDTQYF.

The chain recombines TRBV19 with TRBJ1-1, with 7 bases aligning to TRBD1. The CDR3 runs to 15 residues. J lost 1 base, V lost 5 bases, and 7 bases had no gene match. Germline V CDR1 and CDR2: LNHDA, SQIVND (reference sequence). The CDR3 sequence is CASSPYRGRNTEAFF. The CDR3 DNA follows: TGTGCCAGTAGTCCGTACAGGGGTAGGAACACTGAAGCTTTCTTT.

The chain recombines TRBV13 with TRBJ2-3; the D gene is possibly TRBD2 (6 bases). Between the trimmed V and J ends, which lost 5 bases and 6 bases, there was a span of 12 bases. The CDR3 is made up of 13 amino acids. Germline CDR1 PRHDT, CDR2 FYEKMQ (reference sequence). The CDR3 spells CASSPIRGDTQYF. Written as DNA, the CDR3 is TGTGCCAGCAGCCCGATCCGGGGGGATACGCAGTATTTT.